These 14 T cell receptor beta chains came from one sample sequenced in a study of T-cell memory formation after mild COVID-19. TCRdb called the 5' RACE reads again in MiXCR, with one record for every CDR3 protein. The sample includes around 310,000 distinct CDR3 sequences, 20% to 25% of them seen just once. The sample consisted of PBMCs or a T cell subset sorted from them (not recorded which). The source of these receptors is a man between 18 and 29 years old who had mild COVID-19 (a few samples of this study predate the infection). Cell type and time point are not known.

The chain recombines TRBV7-2 with TRBJ2-2; the D call may be TRBD1 or TRBD2 (5 bases each). The V end lost 5 bases, the J end lost 7 bases, and 20 bases lay between the germline ends. CDR1 and CDR2 (germline): SGHTA, FQGNSA. The CDR3 is 16 residues long. CDR3 DNA: TGTGCCAGCAGCCTACGAGGGACCGAGTTAGGCGGGGAGCTGTTTTTT. Translating gives CASSLRGTELGGELFF. The complete variable domain, with remaining parts taken from reference TRBV7-2 and TRBJ2-2, reads GAGVSQSPSNKVTEKGKDVELRCDPISGHTALYWYRQSLGQGLEFLIYFQGNSAPDKSGLPSDRFSAERTGGSVSTLTIQRTQQEDSAVYLCASSLRGTELGGELFFGEGSRLTVL.

The genes are TRBV6-6 and TRBJ2-2; the D gene is possibly TRBD1 (6 bases). CDR1 MNHNY and CDR2 SVGAGI come from the germline V gene (reference sequence). Between the trimmed V and J ends, which lost 2 bases and 7 bases, there was a span of 14 bases. The CDR3 length is 15 residues. The CDR3 nucleotides are TGTGCCAGCAGTTACCGGCAGGGGATGAACGGGGAGCTGTTTTTT. Amino acid sequence: CASSYRQGMNGELFF.

The sample holds a few counts of this clonotype. The chain has TRBV9 and TRBJ1-2; D is perhaps TRBD1 (5 bases). V gave up 0 bases and J gave up 5 bases, with 11 bases separating them. CDR3 size: 14 residues. Germline-derived CDR1 and CDR2 are SGDLS and YYNGEE. The DNA of the CDR3 is TGTGCCAGCAGCGTAGATGGGGCAGTGTATGGCTACACCTTC. Amino acids: CASSVDGAVYGYTF.

This clonotype showed up just a few times. This chain links TRBV5-1 with TRBJ2-3; TRBD2 might be the D (5 bases). With 0 bases removed from V and 6 bases from J, the gap between germline ends came to 11 bases. Germline assignment: CDR1 SGHRS and CDR2 YFSETQ. The CDR3 contains 14 residues. This chain's CDR3 is CASSLELVSDTQYF. Here the CDR3 DNA reads TGCGCCAGCAGCTTGGAACTAGTGAGTGATACGCAGTATTTT.

The gene calls are TRBV4-3 and TRBJ2-1, with D possibly matching TRBD2 (6 bases). This CDR3 spans 15 amino acids. Trimming took 1 base from V and 6 from J, leaving 13 bases between them. The germline V gene encodes CDR1 LGHNA and CDR2 YSLEER. The CDR3 DNA is TGCGCCAGCAGCCAAGCCAGGGACTGGGTCAATGAGCAGTTCTTC. It is translated as CASSQARDWVNEQFF.

This chain joins TRBV5-1 and TRBJ1-3; D uncertain. Per germline, CDR1 SGHRS and CDR2 YFSETQ. The CDR3 is 16 amino acids. V lost 2 bases and J lost 0, with 12 bases in between. In nucleotides, the CDR3 is TGCGCCAGCAGCTTCGGATCCATTAGCTCTGGAAACACCATATATTTT. Translation gives CASSFGSISSGNTIYF.

This clonotype was seen a few times. This chain uses TRBV28 with TRBJ1-5; TRBD1 is a possible D gene (5 bases). From germline, CDR1 is MDHEN and CDR2 SYDVKM. V was trimmed by 3 bases and J by 5 bases, leaving 11 bases between them. The CDR3 length is 14 residues. The CDR3 bases are TGTGCCAGCAGTTTTTGGTTGGGGGATCAGCCCCAGCATTTT. Its protein product is CASSFWLGDQPQHF. Looking up the rest from reference TRBV28 and TRBJ1-5 gives the full variable domain: DVKVTQSSRYLVKRTGEKVFLECVQDMDHENMFWYRQDPGLGLRLIYFSYDVKMKEKGDIPEGYSVSREKKERFSLILESASTNQTSMYLCASSFWLGDQPQHFGDGTRLSIL.

This sequence joins TRBV20-1 and TRBJ2-3; a weak D match, TRBD2 (6 bases). Trimming took off 8 bases at V and 5 bases at J, with 11 bases between the two ends. There are 11 residues in the CDR3. The germline CDR1 and CDR2 sequences are DFQATT and SNEGSKA (reference sequence). In DNA form, the CDR3 reads TGCAGTCCCCCGCGGGGAGATACGCAGTATTTT. It specifies CSPPRGDTQYF.

The J gene is TRBJ1-1, the V gene TRBV20-1, with 7 bases that match TRBD1. This CDR3 has 13 residues. V shed 6 bases, J shed 4 bases, and the junction held 8 bases outside the gene matches. CDR1 is DFQATT, CDR2 SNEGSKA, per germline (reference sequence). The CDR3 loop reads CSAQPQGGTEAFF. CDR3 nucleotides: TGCAGTGCCCAGCCGCAGGGGGGCACTGAAGCTTTCTTT.

This sequence joins TRBV28 and TRBJ2-7; TRBD2 matches 10 bases. CDR3 length: 18 residues. CDR1 is MDHEN and CDR2 is SYDVKM in the germline V gene. The junction had 20 bases not matched to a gene; V was cut back by 6 bases and J by 6 bases. The chain's CDR3 is CASSPSIPASGGSIEQYV. The CDR3 DNA is TGTGCCAGCAGCCCCTCCATCCCAGCTAGCGGGGGTTCAATCGAGCAGTACGTC.

This clonotype turned up a few times. The chain uses TRBV7-9 and TRBJ1-1, with no clear D. Looked up from germline, CDR1 is SEHNR and CDR2 is FQNEAQ (reference sequence). Trimming stripped 1 base from V and 1 base from J, with 10 bases between. The CDR3 runs to 15 residues. CDR3 loop: CASSLVEHGNTEAFF. CDR3 DNA sequence: TGTGCCAGCAGCTTAGTCGAGCACGGGAACACTGAAGCTTTCTTT.

This chain links TRBV6-2 or TRBV6-3 with TRBJ1-1; tentatively, D is TRBD1 (5 bases). The CDR3 consists of 15 residues. From germline, CDR1 is MNHEY and CDR2 SVGEGT. The V end lost 0 bases, the J end lost 6 bases, and 14 bases lay between the germline ends. CDR3 sequence (DNA): TGTGCCAGCAGTTACTCGAAGGGCAGGGCGGCTGAAGCTTTCTTT. This codes for CASSYSKGRAAEAFF.

This clonotype was observed a handful of times. The V and J genes are TRBV4-1 and TRBJ1-3; D remains ambiguous. The CDR3 consists of 16 residues. CDR1 is MGHRA, CDR2 YSYEKL, per germline. V was shortened by 4 bases and J by 5 bases, with 18 bases between the two germline ends. For the CDR3, the DNA is TGCGCCAGCAGCCGACCTGAACAATCCCCAAGAAACACCATATATTTT. Encoded protein: CASSRPEQSPRNTIYF.

On this clonotype itself: At one boundary the junction diverges from the germline segment, which might be a read error. V usage is TRBV27 and J usage is TRBJ2-7; tentative D call: TRBD2 (5 bases). The CDR3 spans 12 residues. CDR1 is MNHEY and CDR2 is SMNVEV in the germline V gene (reference sequence). CDR3 in DNA: TGTGCCAGCAGTACGGGATCCTCCGAGCAGTACTTC. This sequence encodes CASSTGSSEQYF.